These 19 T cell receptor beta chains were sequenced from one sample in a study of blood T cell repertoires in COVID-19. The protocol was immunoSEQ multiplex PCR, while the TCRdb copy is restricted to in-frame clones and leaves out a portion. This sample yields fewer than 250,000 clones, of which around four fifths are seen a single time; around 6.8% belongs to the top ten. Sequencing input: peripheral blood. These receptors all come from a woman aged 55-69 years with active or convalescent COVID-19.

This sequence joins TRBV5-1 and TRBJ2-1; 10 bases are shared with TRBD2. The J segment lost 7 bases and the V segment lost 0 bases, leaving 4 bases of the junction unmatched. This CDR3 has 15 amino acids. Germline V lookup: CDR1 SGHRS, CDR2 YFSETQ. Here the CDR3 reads CASSLVGTSENEQFF. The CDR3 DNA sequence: TGCGCCAGCAGCTTGGTAGGGACTAGCGAAAATGAGCAGTTCTTC.

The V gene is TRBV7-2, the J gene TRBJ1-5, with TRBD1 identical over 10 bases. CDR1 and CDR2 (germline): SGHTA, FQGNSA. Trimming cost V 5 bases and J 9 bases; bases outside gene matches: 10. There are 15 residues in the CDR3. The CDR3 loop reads CASSVTTGGGRPQHF. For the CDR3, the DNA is TGTGCCAGCAGCGTAACGACAGGGGGCGGTCGGCCCCAGCATTTT.

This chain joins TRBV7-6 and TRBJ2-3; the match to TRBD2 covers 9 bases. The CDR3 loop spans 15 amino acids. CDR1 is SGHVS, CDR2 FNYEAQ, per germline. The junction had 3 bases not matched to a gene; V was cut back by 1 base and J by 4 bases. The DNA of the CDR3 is TGTGCCAGCAGCTTAGGCGGGGGGGCCCCAGATACGCAGTATTTT. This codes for CASSLGGGAPDTQYF.

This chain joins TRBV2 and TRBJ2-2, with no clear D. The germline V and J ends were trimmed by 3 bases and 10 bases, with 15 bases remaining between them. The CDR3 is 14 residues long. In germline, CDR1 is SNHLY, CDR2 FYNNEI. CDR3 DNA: TGTGCCAGCAGTGAGGTCTTGGAGCTCCCGGAGCTGTTTTTT. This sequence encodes CASSEVLELPELFF.

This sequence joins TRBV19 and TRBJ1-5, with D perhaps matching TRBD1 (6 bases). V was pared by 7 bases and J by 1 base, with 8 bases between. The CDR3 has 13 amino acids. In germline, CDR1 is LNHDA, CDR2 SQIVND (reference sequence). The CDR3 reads CASNRESNQPQHF. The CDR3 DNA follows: TGTGCCAGTAACAGGGAAAGCAATCAGCCCCAGCATTTT.

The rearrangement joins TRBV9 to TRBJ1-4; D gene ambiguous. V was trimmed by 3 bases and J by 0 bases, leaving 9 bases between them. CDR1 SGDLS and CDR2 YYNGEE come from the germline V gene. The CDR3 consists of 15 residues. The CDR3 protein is CASSATPSTNEKLFF. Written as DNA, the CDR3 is TGTGCCAGCAGCGCTACCCCCTCAACTAATGAAAAACTGTTTTTT.

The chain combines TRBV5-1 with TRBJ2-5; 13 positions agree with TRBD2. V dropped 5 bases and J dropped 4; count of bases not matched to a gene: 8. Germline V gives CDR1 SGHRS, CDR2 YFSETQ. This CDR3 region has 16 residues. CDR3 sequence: CASRLTSGGAGETQYF. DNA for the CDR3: TGCGCCAGCAGGCTAACTAGCGGGGGGGCCGGAGAGACCCAGTACTTC.

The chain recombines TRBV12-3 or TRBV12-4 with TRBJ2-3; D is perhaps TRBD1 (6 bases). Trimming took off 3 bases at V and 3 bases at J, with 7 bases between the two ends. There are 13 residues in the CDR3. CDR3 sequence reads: CASSFQGTDTQYF. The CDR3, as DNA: TGTGCCAGCAGTTTCCAGGGGACAGATACGCAGTATTTT.

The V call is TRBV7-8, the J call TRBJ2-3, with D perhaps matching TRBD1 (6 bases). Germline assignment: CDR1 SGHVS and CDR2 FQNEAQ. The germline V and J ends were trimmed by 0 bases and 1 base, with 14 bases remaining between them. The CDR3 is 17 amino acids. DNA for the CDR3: TGTGCCAGCAGCTTAGCTCAGGGGTTGATGGGCACAGATACGCAGTATTTT. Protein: CASSLAQGLMGTDTQYF.

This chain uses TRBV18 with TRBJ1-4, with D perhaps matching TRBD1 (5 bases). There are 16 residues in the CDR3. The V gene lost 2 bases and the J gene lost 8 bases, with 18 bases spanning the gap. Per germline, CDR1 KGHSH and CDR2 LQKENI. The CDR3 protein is CASSPALTVGQEKLFF. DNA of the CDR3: TGTGCCAGCTCACCAGCCCTGACAGTAGGGCAAGAAAAACTGTTTTTT.

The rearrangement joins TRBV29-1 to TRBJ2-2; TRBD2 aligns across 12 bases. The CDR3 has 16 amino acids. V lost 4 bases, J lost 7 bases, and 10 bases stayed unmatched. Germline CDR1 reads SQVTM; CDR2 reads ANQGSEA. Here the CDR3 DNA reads TGCAGCGTTGGGACTAGCGGGAACCCAGGGGGCGGGGAGCTGTTTTTT. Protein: CSVGTSGNPGGGELFF.

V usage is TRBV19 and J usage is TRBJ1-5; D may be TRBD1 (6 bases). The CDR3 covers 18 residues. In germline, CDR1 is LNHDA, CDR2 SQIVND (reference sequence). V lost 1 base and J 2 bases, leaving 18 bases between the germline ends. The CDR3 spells CASSIGILQGFGNQPQHF. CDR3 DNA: TGTGCCAGTAGTATAGGGATTTTACAGGGATTCGGCAATCAGCCCCAGCATTTT.

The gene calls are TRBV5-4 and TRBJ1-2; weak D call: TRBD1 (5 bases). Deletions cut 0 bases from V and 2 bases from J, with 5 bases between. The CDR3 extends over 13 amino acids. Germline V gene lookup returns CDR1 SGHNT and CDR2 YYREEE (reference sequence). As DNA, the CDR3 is TGTGCCAGCAGCTTGGGGACAAACTATGGCTACACCTTC. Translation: CASSLGTNYGYTF.

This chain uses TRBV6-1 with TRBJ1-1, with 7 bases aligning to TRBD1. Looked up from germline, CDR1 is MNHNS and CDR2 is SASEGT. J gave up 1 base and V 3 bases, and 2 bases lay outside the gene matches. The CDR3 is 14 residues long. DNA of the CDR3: TGTGCCAGCAGTGATAACAGGGGGAACACTGAAGCTTTCTTT. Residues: CASSDNRGNTEAFF.

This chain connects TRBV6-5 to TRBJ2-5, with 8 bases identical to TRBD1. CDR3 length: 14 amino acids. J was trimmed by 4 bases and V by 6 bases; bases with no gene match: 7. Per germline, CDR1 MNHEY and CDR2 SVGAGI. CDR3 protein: CASRSTGGRETQYF. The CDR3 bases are TGTGCCAGCAGGAGTACAGGGGGTCGAGAGACCCAGTACTTC.

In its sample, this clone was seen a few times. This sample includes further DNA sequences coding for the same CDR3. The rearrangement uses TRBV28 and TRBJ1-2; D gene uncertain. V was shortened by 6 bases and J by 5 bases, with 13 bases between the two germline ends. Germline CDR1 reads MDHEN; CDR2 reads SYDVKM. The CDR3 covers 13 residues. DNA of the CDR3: TGTGCCAGCAGCTTGGCGGGCTCTTATGGCTACACCTTC. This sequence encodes CASSLAGSYGYTF.

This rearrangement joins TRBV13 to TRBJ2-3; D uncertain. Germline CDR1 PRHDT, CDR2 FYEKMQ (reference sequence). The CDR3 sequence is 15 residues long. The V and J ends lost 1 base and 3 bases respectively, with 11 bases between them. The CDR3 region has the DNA TGTGCCAGCAGCTTAGATCCCCTAGAGACAGATACGCAGTATTTT. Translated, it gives CASSLDPLETDTQYF.

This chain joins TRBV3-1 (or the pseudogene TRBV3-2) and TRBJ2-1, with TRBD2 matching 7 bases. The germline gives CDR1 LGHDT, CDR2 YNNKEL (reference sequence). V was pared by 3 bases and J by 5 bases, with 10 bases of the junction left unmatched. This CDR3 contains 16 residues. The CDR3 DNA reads TGTGCCAGCAGCCACTACTCTAGCGGCGGAAACAATGAGCAGTTCTTC. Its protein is CASSHYSSGGNNEQFF.

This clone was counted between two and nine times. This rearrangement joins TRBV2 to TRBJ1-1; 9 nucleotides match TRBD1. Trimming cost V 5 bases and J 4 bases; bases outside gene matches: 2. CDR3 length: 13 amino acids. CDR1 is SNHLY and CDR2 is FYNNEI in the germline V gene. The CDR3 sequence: CASSRQGGTEAFF. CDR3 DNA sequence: TGTGCCAGCAGTCGACAGGGGGGCACTGAAGCTTTCTTT.